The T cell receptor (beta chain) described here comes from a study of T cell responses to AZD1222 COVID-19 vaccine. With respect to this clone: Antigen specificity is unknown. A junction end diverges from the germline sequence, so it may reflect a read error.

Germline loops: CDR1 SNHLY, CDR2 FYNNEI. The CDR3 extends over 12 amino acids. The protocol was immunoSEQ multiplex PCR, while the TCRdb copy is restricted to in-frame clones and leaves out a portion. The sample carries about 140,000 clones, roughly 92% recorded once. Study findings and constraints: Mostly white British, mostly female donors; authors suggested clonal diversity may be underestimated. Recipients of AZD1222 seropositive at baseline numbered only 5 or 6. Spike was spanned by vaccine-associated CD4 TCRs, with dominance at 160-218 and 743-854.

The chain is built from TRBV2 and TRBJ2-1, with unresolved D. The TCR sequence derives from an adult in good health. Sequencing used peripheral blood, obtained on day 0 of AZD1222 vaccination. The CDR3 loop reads CASREVTNEQFF. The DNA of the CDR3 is TGTGCCAGCAGAGAAGTCACGAATGAGCAGTTCTTC.